This is a list of T cell receptor beta chains from one sample in a study of OX40 agonist ivuxolimab in advanced cancers. Clones were read by immunoSEQ multiplex PCR, and TCRdb kept only the in-frame ones, dropping some. The sample has more than 65,000 clones, 80% seen once; the top ten hold over 2%. Sample: CD4+ or CD8+ T cells sorted from blood, taken in a trial of the OX40 agonist ivuxolimab. All receptors come from an adult with an advanced solid tumor such as melanoma, head and neck, liver or kidney cancer. CDR3s include the opening cysteine and the closing phenylalanine or tryptophan. Each record gives: clone size, D gene, V gene, J gene, CDR3 DNA, CDR3 protein. A D gene is named only where the DNA matches it firmly. Not every row has a clone size; where given, it reads once, few, many or a size class.

>.|TRBD2|TRBV19|TRBJ2-5
TGTGCCAGTAGTTCCGGGGCGGCGGGGGGTGAGACCCAGTACTTC
CASSSGAAGGETQYF
>.|.|TRBV7-2|TRBJ2-1
TGTGCCAGCAGCGCCGTCGGCAGGGGTGGCAATGAGCAGTTCTTC
CASSAVGRGGNEQFF
>once|.|TRBV25-1|TRBJ2-7
TGTGCCAGCCCGCCGGGGACGGATCCTTCGGCCATCTACGAGCAGTACTTC
CASPPGTDPSAIYEQYF
>.|TRBD2|TRBV28|TRBJ2-1
TGTGCCAGCAAAGGGACTAGCGGGGGGTATTACAATGAGCAGTTCTTC
CASKGTSGGYYNEQFF
>few|.|TRBV6-6|TRBJ1-5
TGTGCCAGCAAGGGATCGGAGGGCAATCAGCCCCAGCATTTT
CASKGSEGNQPQHF
>.|TRBD1|TRBV5-1|TRBJ1-4
TGCGCCAGCAGCCGGACAGGGGGCAGCGATGAAAAACTGTTTTTT
CASSRTGGSDEKLFF
>.|.|TRBV19|TRBJ1-2
TGTGCCAGTAGGGCCGTCGGGGGCTACACCTTC
CASRAVGGYTF
>.|.|TRBV18|TRBJ2-3
TGTGCCAGCTCACCACGACGAGGGGGCACAGATACGCAGTATTTT
CASSPRRGGTDTQYF
>.|.|TRBV5-1|TRBJ2-5
TGCGCCAGCAGCTTGGGGGTGTCAGAGACCCAGTACTTC
CASSLGVSETQYF
>.|.|TRBV7-2|TRBJ2-5
TGTGCCAGCAGCTTAGACAGCGAGGAGACCCAGTACTTC
CASSLDSEETQYF
>.|.|TRBV18|TRBJ2-3
TGTGCCAGCTCACACGGTAGCTCTAGCACAGATACGCAGTATTTT
CASSHGSSSTDTQYF
>.|.|TRBV29-1|TRBJ1-2
TGCAGCGTTGGGGTAAACTATGGCTACACCTTC
CSVGVNYGYTF
>.|.|TRBV21-1|TRBJ2-1
TGTGCCAGCAGCACTGCTAGCGGGAGGGGTTACAATGAGCAGTTCTTC
CASSTASGRGYNEQFF
>.|TRBD1|TRBV9|TRBJ2-5
TGTGCCAGCAGTTCCGGGACAGGGGGCATCGGGGAGACCCAGTACTTC
CASSSGTGGIGETQYF
>.|.|TRBV6-6|TRBJ1-1
TGTGCCAGCAGCCAGGATCGAAACAGGATGAACACTGAAGCTTTCTTT
CASSQDRNRMNTEAFF
>few|.|TRBV12-2|TRBJ2-2
TGTGCAAGTCGCGGCGTAGCGGGAGAGAACACCGGGGAGCTGTTTTTT
CASRGVAGENTGELFF
>.|.|TRBV7-9|TRBJ2-1
TGTGCCAGCAGCTGGGGGCTAGCCGGGAATGAGCAGTTCTTC
CASSWGLAGNEQFF
>once|.|TRBV30|TRBJ2-5
TGTGCCTGGAGTGTGGCCCCTCGGGGTCGCAGAGAGACCCAGTACTTC
CAWSVAPRGRRETQYF
>.|TRBD1|TRBV5-1|TRBJ2-5
TGCGCCAGCAGCTTTGCGACAGGGGGCGAAAAAGAGACCCAGTACTTC
CASSFATGGEKETQYF
>.|.|TRBV5-5|TRBJ2-7
TGTGCCAGCAGCTTAGAGGGTCTCTCCTACGAGCAGTACTTC
CASSLEGLSYEQYF